The 13 T cell receptor beta chains reported below all come from one sample, sequenced in a study of T cell repertoires in cytomegalovirus infection. Each CDR3 protein gets one entry after TCRdb re-called the reads with MiXCR. Of some 180,000 distinct CDR3 sequences in the sample, 8% to 10% were seen once. The sequenced material came from PBMCs. The receptors derive from a human donor in good health (CMV status not recorded). Some clones in this sample may be carry-over from other donors' samples.

The chain has TRBV10-3 and TRBJ1-2; D is perhaps TRBD1 (5 bases). V lost 4 bases to trimming and J lost 4 bases, with 10 bases between them. The CDR3 is 13 amino acids. From germline, CDR1 is ENHRY and CDR2 SYGVKD. The CDR3 is CAISVAGFYGYTF. The CDR3 DNA follows: TGTGCCATCAGTGTGGCAGGGTTCTATGGCTACACCTTC.

The rearrangement links TRBV5-1 to TRBJ1-4, with D possibly matching TRBD1 (5 bases). This CDR3 has 14 residues. Germline CDR1 is SGHRS and CDR2 is YFSETQ. V was clipped by 6 bases and J by 3 bases, with 12 bases between them. This CDR3 reads CASTSGTSNEKLFF. The CDR3 DNA reads as TGCGCCAGCACCTCCGGGACCTCTAATGAAAAACTGTTTTTT.

This clonotype was counted at least ten times. The chain links TRBV7-2 to TRBJ1-1, with D uncertain. The CDR3 has 15 residues. The germline gives CDR1 SGHTA, CDR2 FQGNSA. V gave up 2 bases and J gave up 4 bases, with 14 bases separating them. CDR3 loop: CASSLSSAGSTEAFF. In nucleotides, the CDR3 is TGTGCCAGCAGCTTATCCTCCGCGGGAAGCACTGAAGCTTTCTTT.

This clonotype came up many times. This sequence joins TRBV19 and TRBJ2-7; no reliable D call. Trimming removed 6 bases at V and 0 bases at J, with 15 bases between. CDR3 size: 15 residues. CDR1 is LNHDA, CDR2 SQIVND, per germline (reference sequence). Here the CDR3 reads CASSDTKRSSYEQYF. The DNA of the CDR3 is TGTGCCAGTAGCGATACGAAAAGAAGCTCCTACGAGCAGTACTTC.

This clonotype has at least ten counts. This chain links TRBV7-8 with TRBJ2-7; 10 bases are a match to TRBD2. The trim removed 2 bases at V and 7 bases at J, leaving 8 bases unmatched. Germline CDR1 reads SGHVS; CDR2 reads FQNEAQ. CDR3 length: 15 residues. In DNA, the CDR3 is TGTGCCAGCAGCTTACTAGCGGGAGTCGTGTCTGAGCAGTACTTC. Residues: CASSLLAGVVSEQYF.

This clonotype showed up just a few times. V is TRBV28 and J is TRBJ2-1, with a weak D call TRBD1 (6 bases). Germline CDR1 is MDHEN and CDR2 is SYDVKM. The CDR3 has 13 residues. In DNA, the CDR3 is TGTGCTGAACGGGGCAGGGGAGATGGCGAGCAGTTCTTC. It yields the protein CAERGRGDGEQFF.

Notes on this clonotype: Just one base apart from a much larger clone, this may be a read error. V is TRBV6-2 or TRBV6-3 and J is TRBJ2-5, with D possibly matching TRBD2 (6 bases). The CDR3 spans 14 residues. CDR1 is MNHEY and CDR2 is SVGEGT in the germline V gene. The CDR3 sequence: CASSYTRTGETQNF. In nucleotides, the CDR3 is TGTGCCAGCAGTTACACACGGACGGGAGAGACCCAGAACTTC.

This clonotype was counted a few times. The chain carries TRBV29-1 and TRBJ2-3; TRBD2 matches 14 bases. The CDR3 totals 14 residues. J lost 5 bases, V lost 6 bases, and 4 bases had no gene match. From germline, CDR1 is SQVTM and CDR2 ANQGSEA. The CDR3 reads CSVRLAGGGDTQYF. The DNA of the CDR3 is TGCAGCGTGAGACTAGCGGGAGGGGGAGATACGCAGTATTTT.

This clonotype was counted ten times or more. The rearrangement uses TRBV19 and TRBJ1-2, with D possibly TRBD1 on 6 matching bases. Germline V gene lookup returns CDR1 LNHDA and CDR2 SQIVND (reference sequence). The CDR3 sequence is 16 residues long. V gave up 7 bases and J gave up 2 bases, with 20 bases separating them. This CDR3 is CASNPKGGATNYGYTF. The CDR3 bases are TGTGCCAGTAACCCAAAGGGGGGCGCGACGAACTATGGCTACACCTTC.

The sample holds many counts of this clonotype. The chain is built from TRBV7-2 and TRBJ1-2; 7 bases align to TRBD1. The CDR3 extends over 15 amino acids. Per germline, CDR1 SGHTA and CDR2 FQGNSA. The V segment lost 5 bases and the J segment 7 bases; nucleotides outside the gene matches: 13. CDR3 residues: CASSRTPTGESGYTF. As DNA, the CDR3 is TGTGCCAGCAGCCGAACGCCTACAGGGGAAAGTGGCTACACCTTC.

This clonotype occurred many times. This chain uses TRBV7-2 with TRBJ1-2; D unclear. V was pared by 4 bases and J by 8 bases, with 20 bases between. The CDR3 loop spans 15 amino acids. CDR1 SGHTA and CDR2 FQGNSA come from the germline V gene. CDR3 sequence (DNA): TGTGCCAGCAGCTCCCAAACGGCGAGGGTAGGCGGCTACACCTTC. Its protein product is CASSSQTARVGGYTF.

CDR3 sequence (DNA): TGTGCCAGCAGTGGGACAGGGTGGTGGTACGAGCAGTACTTC. It yields the protein CASSGTGWWYEQYF. This chain joins TRBV27 and TRBJ2-7; 9 bases fit TRBD1. J was trimmed by 4 bases and V by 5 bases; bases with no gene match: 6. Germline assignment: CDR1 MNHEY and CDR2 SMNVEV (reference sequence). This CDR3 comprises 14 residues.

This clonotype was detected ten times or more. The chain uses TRBV7-2 and TRBJ2-3; D is undetermined. Trimming took 8 bases from V and 2 from J, leaving 11 bases between them. CDR1 is SGHTA and CDR2 is FQGNSA in the germline V gene. The CDR3 runs to 13 residues. The CDR3 sequence is CASGRTHTDTQYF. The CDR3 region has the DNA TGTGCCAGCGGGCGCACCCACACAGATACGCAGTATTTT.